Below, one T cell receptor beta chain is given with its context. These data belong to a study of blood T cell repertoires in COVID-19. Whole-study context: From T cells, B-cell-depleted T cells, or PBMCs came the material, which was cDNA or gDNA.

The germline V gene encodes CDR1 SGDLS and CDR2 YYNGEE. The CDR3 loop spans 17 amino acids. The V gene end was trimmed by 4 bases and the J gene end by 0 bases; junction bases not matched to a gene: 10. Authors' methods: Amplification of reference gene primers was used by the study to estimate nucleated cell counts. TCRdb's copy holds only in-frame clones and misses some; the assay was immunoSEQ multiplex PCR. Clonal size and the V and J genes are those of that table, whereas D and trimming came from the DNA. The sample has 85,000 or so clones, 90% to 95% seen once. This sequence was found in a human donor with active COVID-19. The donor label of this sample is uncertain. This chain joins TRBV9 and TRBJ2-3; 8 nucleotides agree with TRBD2. Sequenced input: peripheral blood. The CDR3 here is CASSQDPQRGSTDTQYF. The CDR3 region has the DNA TGTGCCAGCAGCCAAGACCCGCAGCGGGGGAGCACAGATACGCAGTATTTT.